Following are 23 T cell receptor beta chains from one sample sequenced in a study of shared clonotypes between healthy human individuals. Clones were sequenced by immunoSEQ multiplex PCR, and TCRdb holds only the in-frame ones, with some missing. The sample lists approximately 710,000 clones; roughly 91% were seen once. Sequencing was done on a sample of memory CD8+ T cells from PBMCs. As to subset: CD45RO+ cells pooled with CCR7-negative TemRA cells. The source is a man aged 18 to 30 in good health. Some clones in this sample may be carry-over from other donors' samples.

This sequence joins TRBV11-2 and TRBJ2-5, with TRBD2 matching 8 bases. The CDR3 consists of 14 residues. V was pared by 3 bases and J by 5 bases, with 5 bases of the junction left unmatched. Germline values: CDR1 SGHAT, CDR2 FQNNGV. The CDR3 region is CASSFEREQETQYF. Written as DNA, the CDR3 is TGTGCCAGCAGCTTCGAGCGGGAGCAGGAGACCCAGTACTTC.

The chain combines TRBV7-2 with TRBJ1-2; the match to TRBD1 covers 7 bases. V trimming: 5 bases; J trimming: 5 bases; junction bases outside the gene matches: 17. The CDR3 has 17 residues. Germline V CDR1 and CDR2: SGHTA, FQGNSA. This chain's CDR3 is CASSLRVGQADLYGYTF. The CDR3 nucleotides are TGTGCCAGCAGCCTGAGGGTAGGACAGGCGGATCTTTATGGCTACACCTTC.

V and J are TRBV13 and TRBJ2-7; either TRBD1 or TRBD2 may fit D (5 bases each). The CDR3 is 14 amino acids. CDR1 PRHDT and CDR2 FYEKMQ come from the germline V gene (reference sequence). Trimming shortened V by 1 base and J by 2 bases, and 9 bases separated the two germline ends. DNA for the CDR3: TGTGCCAGCAGCTTAGAGGGACCAGCCTACGAGCAGTACTTC. It encodes CASSLEGPAYEQYF. Drawing the rest from reference TRBV13 and TRBJ2-7, the complete variable domain is AAGVIQSPRHLIKEKRETATLKCYPIPRHDTVYWYQQGPGQDPQFLISFYEKMQSDKGSIPDRFSAQQFSDYHSELNMSSLELGDSALYFCASSLEGPAYEQYFGPGTRLTVT.

This chain uses TRBV4-1 with TRBJ2-7; the D gene is possibly TRBD1 (6 bases). The CDR3 contains 15 residues. The V end lost 3 bases, the J end lost 6 bases, and 18 bases lay between the germline ends. Germline assignment: CDR1 MGHRA and CDR2 YSYEKL. CDR3 nucleotides: TGCGCCAGCAGCCAGCGACCGGGACAAATCTTCGAGCAGTACTTC. Translating gives CASSQRPGQIFEQYF.

V and J are TRBV5-1 and TRBJ2-5; TRBD2 agrees at 9 bases. CDR1 and CDR2 from the germline V gene are SGHRS and YFSETQ. The V gene end was trimmed by 4 bases and the J gene end by 5 bases; junction bases not matched to a gene: 15. The CDR3 is made up of 17 amino acids. CDR3 DNA sequence: TGCGCCAGCAGCGATATACTAGCGGGTAGTCAAGGGGAGACCCAGTACTTC. Its translation is CASSDILAGSQGETQYF.

This clone was recorded only once. The genes are TRBV19 and TRBJ2-3; D possibly corresponds to TRBD2 (5 bases). Germline V gene sequence: CDR1 LNHDA, CDR2 SQIVND (reference sequence). The CDR3 is 15 amino acids. Trimming left V 3 bases short and J 4 bases short, with 14 bases between. Here the CDR3 reads CASSIGGVLPDTQYF. For the CDR3, the DNA is TGTGCCAGTAGTATCGGAGGAGTATTGCCAGATACGCAGTATTTT.

The V and J genes are TRBV10-3 and TRBJ2-1; tentatively, D is TRBD2 (5 bases). The germline CDR1 and CDR2 sequences are ENHRY and SYGVKD. Trimming removed 7 bases from V and 0 bases from J, with 19 bases in between. The CDR3 runs 17 residues. CDR3 bases: TGTGCCATCAAGGGCCGAGCCGGGATCCGCTCCTACAATGAGCAGTTCTTC. It encodes CAIKGRAGIRSYNEQFF.

The V call is TRBV27, the J call TRBJ1-2; D may be TRBD1 (6 bases). This CDR3 is 17 amino acids long. Germline CDR1 is MNHEY and CDR2 is SMNVEV (reference sequence). The ends were cut back, 3 bases at V and 0 bases at J, with 17 bases in the middle. CDR3 region: CASSLWGAGGSNYGYTF. CDR3 DNA sequence: TGTGCCAGCAGTTTGTGGGGGGCTGGGGGTTCTAACTATGGCTACACCTTC.

The genes are TRBV6-5 and TRBJ2-1, with 8 positions matching TRBD1. Germline CDR1 and CDR2: MNHEY and SVGAGI. There are 16 residues in the CDR3. V lost 2 bases to trimming and J lost 5 bases; unmatched junction nucleotides: 8. CDR3 amino acids: CASSYREGTGNNEQFF. CDR3 DNA: TGTGCCAGCAGTTACCGAGAGGGGACAGGTAACAATGAGCAGTTCTTC.

The rearrangement joins TRBV28 to TRBJ2-7; D remains ambiguous. Deletions cut 3 bases from V and 1 base from J, with 13 bases between. The CDR3 contains 15 residues. CDR1 is MDHEN and CDR2 is SYDVKM in the germline V gene. The CDR3 reads CASSFYVGNSYEQYF. In nucleotides, the CDR3 is TGTGCCAGCAGTTTTTATGTCGGCAATTCCTACGAGCAGTACTTC.

As for this clone: Other DNA sequences of this sample code for an identical CDR3. The CDR3 sequence is CASSLGLAGGNEQFF. CDR3 nucleotides: TGTGCCAGCAGCCTGGGACTAGCGGGAGGCAATGAGCAGTTCTTC. V usage is TRBV11-2 and J usage is TRBJ2-1; 15 bases agree with TRBD2. There are 15 residues in the CDR3. V lost 5 bases to trimming and J lost 6 bases; unmatched junction nucleotides: 2. Germline CDR1 SGHAT, CDR2 FQNNGV.

J is TRBJ1-1 and V is TRBV5-1; 10 bases fit TRBD1. The germline V gene encodes CDR1 SGHRS and CDR2 YFSETQ. The CDR3 is 18 residues long. The V and J ends lost 3 bases and 5 bases, in that order; junction bases with no gene match: 16. Written as DNA, the CDR3 is TGCGCCAGCAGCTCACGGACAGGGGGAAGTGGGGAGGGGACTGAAGCTTTCTTT. It encodes CASSSRTGGSGEGTEAFF. The whole variable domain, remainder taken from reference TRBV5-1 and TRBJ1-1, is KAGVTQTPRYLIKTRGQQVTLSCSPISGHRSVSWYQQTPGQGLQFLFEYFSETQRNKGNFPGRFSGRQFSNSRSEMNVSTLELGDSALYLCASSSRTGGSGEGTEAFFGQGTRLTVV.

The rearrangement links TRBV28 to TRBJ1-5; 7 positions match TRBD1. Germline V lookup: CDR1 MDHEN, CDR2 SYDVKM. This CDR3 has 20 amino acids. V trimming: 4 bases; J trimming: 7 bases; junction bases outside the gene matches: 25. CDR3 in DNA: TGTGCCAGCAGTTCCCAGGGGGGGCTCTTCGAAGCTCAGAGGGAACAGCCCCAGCATTTT. This encodes CASSSQGGLFEAQREQPQHF.

As concerns this clone: This sample also contains other DNA sequences that code for the same CDR3. The chain combines TRBV27 with TRBJ1-2, with a weak D call TRBD1 (5 bases). This CDR3 has 12 amino acids. Trimming pared 2 bases from V and 4 bases from J, leaving 5 bases between. Per germline, CDR1 MNHEY and CDR2 SMNVEV (reference sequence). The CDR3 coding sequence is TGTGCCAGCAGTTTACAGGGCTATGGCTACACCTTC. Its translation is CASSLQGYGYTF.

The chain has TRBV7-2 and TRBJ2-4; no clear D gene. CDR1 and CDR2 (germline): SGHTA, FQGNSA. The CDR3 runs 15 residues. V shed 0 bases and J shed 1 base, with 7 bases lying between them. In nucleotides, the CDR3 is TGTGCCAGCAGCTTAGCAGTCGCGGCCAAAAACATTCAGTACTTC. Its protein product is CASSLAVAAKNIQYF. Drawing the rest from reference TRBV7-2 and TRBJ2-4, the complete variable domain is GAGVSQSPSNKVTEKGKDVELRCDPISGHTALYWYRQSLGQGLEFLIYFQGNSAPDKSGLPSDRFSAERTGGSVSTLTIQRTQQEDSAVYLCASSLAVAAKNIQYFGAGTRLSVL.

The chain joins TRBV28 to TRBJ2-5; the D gene is possibly TRBD1 (5 bases). The CDR3 contains 16 residues. In germline, CDR1 is MDHEN, CDR2 SYDVKM. The V gene lost 1 base and the J gene lost 2 bases, with 14 bases spanning the gap. DNA of the CDR3: TGTGCCAGCAGTTTATACAGGTCCGAATTACAAGAGACCCAGTACTTC. This translates into CASSLYRSELQETQYF. The variable domain in full, with the rest retrieved from reference TRBV28 and TRBJ2-5, is DVKVTQSSRYLVKRTGEKVFLECVQDMDHENMFWYRQDPGLGLRLIYFSYDVKMKEKGDIPEGYSVSREKKERFSLILESASTNQTSMYLCASSLYRSELQETQYFGPGTRLLVL.

The rearrangement joins TRBV9 to TRBJ2-7; a weak D match, TRBD2 (5 bases). V lost 4 bases, J lost 0 bases, and 17 bases lay in between. There are 16 residues in the CDR3. In germline, CDR1 is SGDLS, CDR2 YYNGEE. CDR3 nucleotide sequence: TGTGCCAGCAGCCCACTTGCTAGCCTTTCCTCCTACGAGCAGTACTTC. As protein: CASSPLASLSSYEQYF.

The genes are TRBV6-5 and TRBJ2-7; 7 nucleotides match TRBD2. The CDR3 has 15 amino acids. CDR1 is MNHEY, CDR2 SVGAGI, per germline. The V segment lost 6 bases and the J segment 7 bases; nucleotides outside the gene matches: 15. Written as DNA, the CDR3 is TGTGCCAGCAGACAGTCGGGGACTACCCCCCTTGAGCAGTACTTC. It encodes CASRQSGTTPLEQYF.

The table lists this clone with a count of one. CDR3 loop: CASLGASGELFF. In nucleotides, the CDR3 is TGTGCCAGCTTGGGGGCTTCCGGGGAGCTGTTTTTT. This rearrangement joins TRBV6-5 to TRBJ2-2, with D maybe TRBD1 (6 bases). The germline CDR1 and CDR2 sequences are MNHEY and SVGAGI. V gave up 8 bases and J gave up 6 bases, with 10 bases separating them. The CDR3 has 12 residues.

This clone came up once. The chain carries TRBV28 and TRBJ1-1; D unclear. The CDR3 sequence is 15 residues long. CDR1 and CDR2 (germline): MDHEN, SYDVKM. Trimming shortened V by 5 bases and J by 1 base, and 14 bases separated the two germline ends. The CDR3 DNA sequence: TGTGCCAGCAGTCCGATGCCTGGACCGAACACTGAAGCTTTCTTT. Its translation: CASSPMPGPNTEAFF. The full variable domain, completed using reference TRBV28 and TRBJ1-1, is DVKVTQSSRYLVKRTGEKVFLECVQDMDHENMFWYRQDPGLGLRLIYFSYDVKMKEKGDIPEGYSVSREKKERFSLILESASTNQTSMYLCASSPMPGPNTEAFFGQGTRLTVV.

The rearrangement uses TRBV28 and TRBJ1-6; D call uncertain. Germline values: CDR1 MDHEN, CDR2 SYDVKM. This CDR3 comprises 14 residues. V was clipped by 5 bases and J by 6 bases, with 11 bases between them. CDR3: CASSGLGLNSPLHF. CDR3 coding DNA: TGTGCCAGCAGTGGGCTGGGCCTTAATTCACCCCTCCACTTT.

The rearrangement joins TRBV5-4 to TRBJ2-1, with 9 nucleotides matching TRBD1. With 2 bases clipped from V and 2 bases from J, the junction kept 5 bases outside the gene matches. The CDR3 length is 16 residues. Germline loops: CDR1 SGHNT, CDR2 YYREEE (reference sequence). The CDR3 sequence is CASSLGTGSPYNEQFF. CDR3 nucleotide sequence: TGTGCCAGCAGCTTAGGGACAGGGAGTCCCTACAATGAGCAGTTCTTC.

V and J are TRBV4-1 and TRBJ2-7, with TRBD2 as a possible D gene (5 bases). The V end was cut by 1 base, the J end by 2 bases, with 12 bases between. The CDR3 runs 15 residues. Germline CDR1 and CDR2: MGHRA and YSYEKL. The CDR3 reads CASSQVIGLAYEQYF. The CDR3 DNA is TGCGCCAGCAGCCAAGTTATAGGACTGGCCTACGAGCAGTACTTC.